The entry below gives a single T cell receptor (beta chain) sequence along with its context. These data are taken from a study of PD-1 blockade in classical Hodgkin lymphoma. This table comes from immunoSEQ multiplex PCR, and its TCRdb copy is limited to in-frame clones, with some not included. This table holds 90,000 to 110,000 clones, around nine tenths found once. This CDR3 spans 15 amino acids. Germline values: CDR1 SGHDT, CDR2 YYEEEE. Between the trimmed V and J ends, which lost 4 bases and 5 bases, there was a span of 15 bases. Stated time point: cycle 4 day 1 (C4D1), after five to seven weeks of nivolumab. With no exception, relapse followed autologous stem cell transplantation in all patients, and brentuximab vedotin exposure varied.

The J gene is TRBJ2-2, the V gene TRBV5-6, with D perhaps matching TRBD2 (5 bases). The receptor's source is a human donor with classical Hodgkin lymphoma. Source: peripheral blood mononuclear cells (PBMCs), taken before the fourth cycle of nivolumab. The CDR3 here is CASSPRSGRTGELFF. CDR3 in DNA: TGTGCCAGCAGCCCCCGCAGCGGACGGACCGGGGAGCTGTTTTTT.